This T cell receptor (beta chain) derives from a study of T cells after yellow fever vaccination. Study-level information: SMART-Seq v4 Ultra Low Input handled preparation of low-cell-number fractions.

This CDR3 comprises 13 residues. Between the trimmed V and J ends, which lost 11 bases and 6 bases, there was a span of 19 bases. CDR1 and CDR2 (germline): MNHEY, SVGEGT. Template switching by 5'RACE produced TCR cDNA, adding a universal primer site and UMIs. TCRdb redid the calling of the 5' RACE reads with MiXCR, one entry per CDR3 protein. The table lists 100,000 to 150,000 distinct CDR3 sequences, about 8.8% of them singletons, with less than 40% in the top ten. Overall study findings and caveats: Although most clonotypes did not, a small share appeared in both CD4 and CD8 compartments. Most clones from primary vaccination resurfaced after the booster (roughly 96% CD4, around 90% CD8).

Notes on this clonotype: What it recognizes is unknown.

This chain joins TRBV6-2 or TRBV6-3 and TRBJ1-1; no firm D call. The source is a man aged 18 to 30 who received the YFV17D yellow fever vaccine. Sequenced here: CD8+ T cells sorted from PBMCs, sampled on the day of the yellow fever booster vaccination. Here the CDR3 reads CAASSYTASEAFF. In DNA, the CDR3 is TGTGCCGCAAGTTCATATACGGCATCTGAAGCTTTCTTT.